The 32 T cell receptor beta chains reported below all come from one sample, sequenced in a study of shared clonotypes between healthy human individuals. TCRdb keeps only in-frame clones here, not all; method: immunoSEQ multiplex PCR. This table has hundreds of thousands of clones, about 95% appearing once. The sample comprised naive CD4+ T cells sorted from blood. Subset noted: CD45RA+ positively selected. The receptors stem from a woman younger than 45 in good health.

The chain couples TRBV18 to TRBJ2-4, with TRBD1 as a possible D gene (6 bases). V lost 4 bases to trimming and J lost 0 bases, with 13 bases between them. The CDR3 consists of 16 residues. The germline CDR1 and CDR2 sequences are KGHSH and LQKENI. CDR3 nucleotide sequence: TGTGCCAGCTCACTAGGACAGACCCTAGCCAAAAACATTCAGTACTTC. Translated, it gives CASSLGQTLAKNIQYF. Using reference TRBV18 and TRBJ2-4 for the parts outside the CDR3, the full variable domain is NAGVMQNPRHLVRRRGQEARLRCSPMKGHSHVYWYRQLPEEGLKFMVYLQKENIIDESGMPKERFSAEFPKEGPSILRIQQVVRGDSAAYFCASSLGQTLAKNIQYFGAGTRLSVL.

In nucleotides, the CDR3 is TGTGCCAGCAGCTTAGACCAGGGCTCCTACGAGCAGTACTTC. Translating gives CASSLDQGSYEQYF. The chain is built from TRBV7-9 and TRBJ2-7; D might be TRBD1 (5 bases). The CDR3 has 14 amino acids. Per the germline V gene, CDR1 is SEHNR and CDR2 is FQNEAQ (reference sequence). V was clipped by 1 base and J by 0 bases, with 7 bases between them.

The rearrangement links TRBV2 to TRBJ1-5; D is unclear. The V gene lost 7 bases and the J gene lost 0 bases, with 13 bases spanning the gap. The CDR3 runs to 15 residues. In germline, CDR1 is SNHLY, CDR2 FYNNEI. CDR3 sequence reads: CASTREDSSNQPQHF. CDR3 DNA sequence: TGTGCCAGCACTAGAGAGGACTCTAGCAATCAGCCCCAGCATTTT. The variable domain in full, completed from reference TRBV2 and TRBJ1-5, reads EPEVTQTPSHQVTQMGQEVILRCVPISNHLYFYWYRQILGQKVEFLVSFYNNEISEKSEIFDDQFSVERPDGSNFTLKIRSTKLEDSAMYFCASTREDSSNQPQHFGDGTRLSIL.

As to this clone: The sample contains more than one DNA sequence encoding this CDR3. This rearrangement joins TRBV5-1 to TRBJ1-4; weak D call: TRBD1 (5 bases). The CDR3 consists of 14 residues. Germline CDR1 and CDR2: SGHRS and YFSETQ. The V gene lost 0 bases and the J gene lost 5 bases, with 8 bases spanning the gap. In nucleotides, the CDR3 is TGCGCCAGCAGCTTGGGACAGATCAATGAAAAACTGTTTTTT. It codes for CASSLGQINEKLFF. Full variable domain (outside the CDR3, taken from reference TRBV5-1 and TRBJ1-4): KAGVTQTPRYLIKTRGQQVTLSCSPISGHRSVSWYQQTPGQGLQFLFEYFSETQRNKGNFPGRFSGRQFSNSRSEMNVSTLELGDSALYLCASSLGQINEKLFFGSGTQLSVL.

This rearrangement joins TRBV2 to TRBJ2-5; 7 bases match TRBD1. V dropped 2 bases and J dropped 8; count of bases not matched to a gene: 8. This CDR3 comprises 14 residues. The germline gives CDR1 SNHLY, CDR2 FYNNEI. CDR3 protein: CASSEKTGRGTQYF. CDR3 in DNA: TGTGCCAGCAGTGAAAAGACAGGGCGAGGTACCCAGTACTTC.

This chain links TRBV27 with TRBJ2-5; perhaps D is TRBD1 or TRBD2 (5 bases each). The CDR3 totals 13 residues. Between the trimmed V and J ends, which lost 6 bases and 1 base, there was a span of 9 bases. Germline lookup yields CDR1 MNHEY and CDR2 SMNVEV (reference sequence). CDR3 coding DNA: TGTGCCAGCAGGGGGCGGGCCCAAGAGACCCAGTACTTC. Translated: CASRGRAQETQYF.

This chain connects TRBV6-5 to TRBJ1-3; D is unresolved. The CDR3 has 13 residues. Germline V gene lookup returns CDR1 MNHEY and CDR2 SVGAGI. V lost 3 bases and J 4 bases, leaving 7 bases between the germline ends. Written as DNA, the CDR3 is TGTGCCAGCAGTTATTCCCCCGGAAACACCATATATTTT. Translating gives CASSYSPGNTIYF.

The chain recombines TRBV11-2 with TRBJ2-3; D may correspond to TRBD1 or TRBD2 (6 bases each). The V end was cut by 6 bases, the J end by 1 base, with 17 bases between. From germline, CDR1 is SGHAT and CDR2 FQNNGV. The CDR3 runs 16 residues. The CDR3, as DNA: TGTGCCAGCAGTCCTTGGGGGGACAAGGGCACAGATACGCAGTATTTT. Protein product: CASSPWGDKGTDTQYF.

The V call is TRBV18, the J call TRBJ2-2; tentative D call: TRBD2 (6 bases). CDR3 length equals 18 residues. Germline V gene data show CDR1 as KGHSH and CDR2 as LQKENI. V dropped 3 bases and J dropped 4 bases, with 21 bases sitting between them. DNA for the CDR3: TGTGCCAGCTCACCCGTCCCGGGACTCAGGACCATCACCGGGGAGCTGTTTTTT. It yields the protein CASSPVPGLRTITGELFF.

This chain uses TRBV28 with TRBJ1-1; D is unresolved. Germline values: CDR1 MDHEN, CDR2 SYDVKM. V was trimmed by 2 bases and J by 6 bases, leaving 16 bases between them. This CDR3 contains 15 residues. CDR3 sequence (DNA): TGTGCCAGCAGTTTACCTGGATCGTTAAGGGCTGAAGCTTTCTTT. This encodes CASSLPGSLRAEAFF. The full variable domain, its missing parts supplied by reference TRBV28 and TRBJ1-1, is DVKVTQSSRYLVKRTGEKVFLECVQDMDHENMFWYRQDPGLGLRLIYFSYDVKMKEKGDIPEGYSVSREKKERFSLILESASTNQTSMYLCASSLPGSLRAEAFFGQGTRLTVV.

CDR3 in DNA: TGTGCCAGCAGCTTACGGGACAGAGATACTAGCACTGAAGCTTTCTTT. Its translation: CASSLRDRDTSTEAFF. The chain links TRBV7-7 to TRBJ1-1; 7 bases are shared with TRBD1. There are 16 residues in the CDR3. CDR1 and CDR2 from the germline V gene are SSHAT and FNYEAQ (reference sequence). J gave up 4 bases and V 2 bases, and 10 bases lay outside the gene matches.

The V call is TRBV7-9, the J call TRBJ1-6, with unresolved D. This CDR3 is built from 15 residues. Per germline, CDR1 SEHNR and CDR2 FQNEAQ (reference sequence). V was shortened by 1 base and J by 14 bases, with 18 bases between the two germline ends. CDR3 region: CASSLGSEFSSTLHF. CDR3 bases: TGTGCCAGCAGCTTAGGGAGTGAGTTCTCCTCAACCCTCCACTTT.

This sequence joins TRBV11-3 and TRBJ2-7; tentative D call: TRBD2 (5 bases). Trimming removed 1 base at V and 3 bases at J, with 10 bases between. The germline V gene encodes CDR1 SGHNT and CDR2 YENEEA. The CDR3 totals 14 residues. CDR3 nucleotides: TGTGCCAGCAGCTTAGCCGGGGATATCTACGAGCAGTACTTC. This codes for CASSLAGDIYEQYF.

V and J are TRBV6-1 and TRBJ2-7; tentative D call: TRBD2 (6 bases). The CDR3 spans 14 residues. Germline CDR1 is MNHNS and CDR2 is SASEGT. Between the trimmed V and J ends, which lost 2 bases and 2 bases, there was a span of 10 bases. CDR3 nucleotides: TGTGCCAGCAGTGAATTCCGGGAGACCTACGAGCAGTACTTC. Its translation: CASSEFRETYEQYF.

This chain links TRBV7-3 with TRBJ2-3, with TRBD2 matching over 7 bases. The CDR3 is made up of 17 amino acids. V was clipped by 4 bases and J by 1 base; unmatched bases: 11. CDR1 is SGHTA and CDR2 is FQGTGA in the germline V gene. For the CDR3, the DNA is TGTGCCAGCAGCTCACGGGGAGGGCCTGGTCGCACAGATACGCAGTATTTT. This translates into CASSSRGGPGRTDTQYF.

Notes on this clone: Other DNA sequences of this sample code for an identical CDR3. The chain is built from TRBV18 and TRBJ1-1; 8 positions match TRBD1. Germline loops: CDR1 KGHSH, CDR2 LQKENI. The CDR3 contains 14 residues. V was pared by 3 bases and J by 3 bases, with 3 bases of the junction left unmatched. The CDR3 reads CASSPLQGDTEAFF. The CDR3 bases are TGTGCCAGCTCACCGCTACAGGGGGACACTGAAGCTTTCTTT.

The chain combines TRBV5-6 with TRBJ2-1; 11 bases agree with TRBD2. V was clipped by 4 bases and J by 8 bases; unmatched bases: 20. The CDR3 loop spans 19 amino acids. The germline V gene encodes CDR1 SGHDT and CDR2 YYEEEE. The CDR3 is CASSPGRIAGGPSADEQFF. The DNA of the CDR3 is TGTGCCAGCAGCCCCGGGCGGATAGCGGGAGGGCCGAGCGCCGATGAGCAGTTCTTC.

This chain uses TRBV18 with TRBJ1-6; 7 bases are a match to TRBD1. The CDR3 loop spans 14 amino acids. V dropped 4 bases and J dropped 3; count of bases not matched to a gene: 0. CDR1 and CDR2 from the germline V gene are KGHSH and LQKENI. The CDR3 is CASSRQGYNSPLHF. Here the CDR3 DNA reads TGTGCCAGCTCACGACAGGGCTATAATTCACCCCTCCACTTT.

As concerns this clone: One end of the junction does not line up with germline, which may come from a read error. The V and J genes are TRBV7-8 and TRBJ1-1; no clear D gene. The germline V gene encodes CDR1 SGHVS and CDR2 FQNEAQ. This CDR3 is 17 amino acids long. CDR3 bases: TGTGCCAGCAGCCTAGCTCGGCCAACATTGGGAAAAACTGAAGCTTTCTTT. Protein product: CASSLARPTLGKTEAFF.

The chain couples TRBV6-5 to TRBJ1-1; 7 bases line up with TRBD1. Trimming removed 5 bases from V and 1 base from J; junction bases left unmatched: 4. The germline gives CDR1 MNHEY, CDR2 SVGAGI. This CDR3 has 14 residues. Here the CDR3 reads CASSPGGTNTEAFF. In DNA form, the CDR3 reads TGTGCCAGCAGTCCAGGGGGTACGAACACTGAAGCTTTCTTT.

The chain couples TRBV6-5 to TRBJ2-7, with a possible D match to TRBD2 (6 bases). Germline CDR1 and CDR2: MNHEY and SVGAGI. V gave up 0 bases and J gave up 2 bases, with 11 bases separating them. The length of the CDR3 is 15 residues. This chain's CDR3 is CASSYSSSGAYEQYF. As DNA, the CDR3 is TGTGCCAGCAGTTACTCGAGTAGCGGAGCCTACGAGCAGTACTTC.

The rearrangement links TRBV28 to TRBJ1-5, with TRBD1 identical over 7 bases. J was trimmed by 5 bases and V by 5 bases; bases with no gene match: 3. There are 13 residues in the CDR3. Germline CDR1 reads MDHEN; CDR2 reads SYDVKM. Written as DNA, the CDR3 is TGTGCCAGCAGTCCCCAGGGGGATCAGCCCCAGCATTTT. Protein product: CASSPQGDQPQHF.

This clone was counted between two and nine times. The chain couples TRBV6-5 to TRBJ1-5; D remains ambiguous. CDR1 and CDR2 (germline): MNHEY, SVGAGI. This CDR3 comprises 15 residues. Trimming took off 5 bases at V and 3 bases at J, with 14 bases between the two ends. As DNA, the CDR3 is TGTGCCAGCAGTCCCGGGAGCCTAAACAATCAGCCCCAGCATTTT. Amino acids: CASSPGSLNNQPQHF.

V is TRBV28 and J is TRBJ2-7, with no clear D. The germline V and J ends were trimmed by 7 bases and 1 base, with 17 bases remaining between them. Germline V CDR1 and CDR2: MDHEN, SYDVKM. The CDR3 covers 15 residues. CDR3 coding DNA: TGTGCCAGCACCTCGGCCCAGGACGGATCCTACGAGCAGTACTTC. This translates into CASTSAQDGSYEQYF.

The chain combines TRBV28 with TRBJ2-1; weak D call: TRBD2 (5 bases). Trimming stripped 5 bases from V and 1 base from J, with 12 bases between. Germline V gene lookup returns CDR1 MDHEN and CDR2 SYDVKM. The CDR3 is 15 residues long. CDR3 protein: CASSPPEASYNEQFF. The DNA of the CDR3 is TGTGCCAGCAGTCCCCCGGAGGCTTCCTACAATGAGCAGTTCTTC.

The rearrangement links TRBV19 to TRBJ1-5; D is ambiguous. Deletions cut 7 bases from V and 1 base from J, with 14 bases between. Germline V lookup: CDR1 LNHDA, CDR2 SQIVND (reference sequence). There are 15 residues in the CDR3. CDR3 nucleotide sequence: TGTGCCAGTAAGGGTGTTGGCTGGAGCAATCAGCCCCAGCATTTT. Residues: CASKGVGWSNQPQHF.

A single count supports this clone. The chain employs TRBV27 and TRBJ2-1, with 11 bases identical to TRBD2. Trimming removed 11 bases from V and 3 bases from J; junction bases left unmatched: 6. Germline values: CDR1 MNHEY, CDR2 SMNVEV (reference sequence). The CDR3 covers 14 residues. The CDR3: CASRLAGFYNEQFF. The CDR3 coding sequence is TGTGCCTCTAGACTAGCGGGGTTCTACAATGAGCAGTTCTTC.

The V gene is TRBV10-3, the J gene TRBJ2-1; D may be TRBD1 or TRBD2 (5 bases each). This CDR3 spans 19 amino acids. The V end lost 3 bases, the J end lost 0 bases, and 21 bases lay between the germline ends. Germline CDR1 is ENHRY and CDR2 is SYGVKD. CDR3 DNA: TGTGCCATCAGTGACCCTGCTGGGGGAAGCCAGAGCTCCTACAATGAGCAGTTCTTC. Translation gives CAISDPAGGSQSSYNEQFF.

To note about this clone: Other DNA variants within this sample encode the same CDR3. The V and J genes are TRBV28 and TRBJ1-2, with D perhaps TRBD1 (6 bases). CDR1 is MDHEN, CDR2 SYDVKM, per germline. V lost 6 bases, J lost 1 base, and 9 bases lay in between. The CDR3 covers 13 residues. CDR3 nucleotide sequence: TGTGCCAGCAGAATGGACAGTAACTATGGCTACACCTTC. Translating gives CASRMDSNYGYTF.

The chain employs TRBV15 and TRBJ2-7; tentative D call: TRBD2 (6 bases). CDR1 LNHNV and CDR2 YYDKDF come from the germline V gene (reference sequence). V dropped 0 bases and J dropped 2 bases, with 11 bases sitting between them. CDR3 length: 15 amino acids. CDR3 protein: CATSREVAGTYEQYF. CDR3 sequence (DNA): TGTGCCACCAGCAGAGAGGTGGCGGGAACCTACGAGCAGTACTTC.

The V and J genes are TRBV27 and TRBJ2-7; D is perhaps TRBD2 (5 bases). The CDR3 length is 14 residues. V lost 3 bases and J 7 bases, leaving 16 bases between the germline ends. The V gene's germline CDR1 is MNHEY and CDR2 SMNVEV (reference sequence). The CDR3 loop is CASSLLAYDVEQYF. The CDR3, as DNA: TGTGCCAGCAGTTTGCTAGCTTACGATGTTGAGCAGTACTTC.

V gene TRBV19 combines with J gene TRBJ2-1; 10 bases are a match to TRBD2. The germline V gene has CDR1 LNHDA and CDR2 SQIVND (reference sequence). With V trimmed by 4 bases and J by 6 bases, 6 bases remained unmatched. The CDR3 is 15 residues long. The CDR3 loop reads CASSRGLADLNEQFF. As DNA, the CDR3 is TGTGCCAGTAGTAGAGGACTAGCGGACCTCAATGAGCAGTTCTTC.